This T cell receptor (beta chain) was observed in a study of blood T cell repertoires in COVID-19. V dropped 7 bases and J dropped 5 bases, with 9 bases sitting between them. CDR3 length equals 11 residues. CDR1 SNHLY and CDR2 FYNNEI come from the germline V gene. This clone showed up just once. Sequenced by immunoSEQ multiplex PCR; TCRdb stores in-frame clones only, minus some. Here the sample spans 200,000 to 250,000 clones, over 75% being singletons. This clonotype was obtained from a human donor in a cohort sampled during active COVID-19. Sequencing was carried out using peripheral blood. This rearrangement joins TRBV2 to TRBJ2-7; tentatively, D is TRBD2 (5 bases). CDR3: CASTGSHEQYF. The CDR3, as DNA: TGTGCCAGCACGGGGAGCCACGAGCAGTACTTC. The entire variable domain, with the rest obtained from reference TRBV2 and TRBJ2-7, is as follows: EPEVTQTPSHQVTQMGQEVILRCVPISNHLYFYWYRQILGQKVEFLVSFYNNEISEKSEIFDDQFSVERPDGSNFTLKIRSTKLEDSAMYFCASTGSHEQYFGPGTRLTVT.